The source of this TCR beta chain is a study of regulatory T cells in long-lasting Graves disease. On the study more broadly: Over 5 years of antithyroid drugs plus positive TSH receptor antibodies defined persistent Graves' disease.

The count of this clonotype is one. Its specificity is unknown. The CDR3 has 18 residues. The germline V gene encodes CDR1 MNHEY and CDR2 SMNVEV (reference sequence). The V and J ends lost 6 bases and 0 bases, in that order; junction bases with no gene match: 10. Time point given: persistent/refractory GD, antithyroid drugs over 5 years with positive TRAb. PBMC RNA was the source of the TCR library. EDTA tubes received approximately 10 milliliters of drawn peripheral blood. Study-wide results and caveats: The study found persistent patients shared more public clonotypes (roughly 2,600) than new patients (about 890). Persistent disease favored TRBV28, TRBJ1-2 and TRBJ2-5.

The TCR beta library used iRepertoire HTBI primers with Arm-PCR amplification of CDR3. TCRdb ran MiXCR on the multiplex PCR reads and lists one entry per CDR3 protein. In the table there are hundreds of thousands of distinct CDR3 sequences, around 20% of which are singletons. This clonotype was obtained from a female donor with Graves disease. This rearrangement joins TRBV27 to TRBJ2-2, with TRBD1 identical over 10 bases. Sequencing was performed on peripheral blood mononuclear cells (PBMCs), taken when the disease was refractory, from a patient treated with antithyroid drugs. The CDR3, as DNA: TGTGCCAGCAGGCTGACAGGGGGCACAGCGGCGAACACCGGGGAGCTGTTTTTT. This sequence encodes CASRLTGGTAANTGELFF.